The present TCR beta chain was sequenced within a study of blood T cell repertoires in COVID-19. Study-wide context: Samples representing acute and convalescent COVID-19 were sourced from the United States, Italy and Spain.

The J segment lost 4 bases and the V segment lost 5 bases, leaving 9 bases of the junction unmatched. Germline V gene sequence: CDR1 LGHNT, CDR2 FRNRAP. The CDR3 runs 15 residues. Measured with immunoSEQ multiplex PCR; TCRdb has only the in-frame clones, and not every one. Of 200,000 to 300,000 clones in the sample, approximately 91% were seen once. The TCR was taken from a man aged 25-45 years with COVID-19, enrolled during active disease. The chain carries TRBV12-5 and TRBJ1-2; 8 bases map to TRBD1. Sequencing was performed on peripheral blood. In nucleotides, the CDR3 is TGTGCTAGTGGTCCCCTCCCAGGGGGCGTCTATGGCTACACCTTC. Its translation is CASGPLPGGVYGYTF.